This TCR beta chain emerged from a study of T cell responses to AZD1222 COVID-19 vaccine. Trimming pared 1 base from V and 3 bases from J, leaving 10 bases between. In germline, CDR1 is SGHRS, CDR2 YFSETQ. CDR3 length: 14 amino acids. Study results and limitations: The span of vaccine-associated CD4 TCRs extended across spike, with dominance at 160-218 and 743-854. After two AZD1222 doses, spike-specific TCR breadth and depth rose versus day 0. Just 5 or 6 AZD1222 recipients tested seropositive at baseline. Donors in the cohort were predominantly white British and more often female, and clonal diversity was possibly underestimated.

Concerning this clone itself: Its cognate antigen is unknown.

Profiled with immunoSEQ multiplex PCR; TCRdb holds only in-frame clones, not every one. The table records around 110,000 clones, roughly nine tenths of them present only once. Sample: peripheral blood, taken 28 days after the second AZD1222 dose. The V gene is TRBV5-1, the J gene TRBJ1-1; a weak D match, TRBD1 (5 bases). This receptor was identified in an adult who received the AZD1222 COVID-19 vaccine. CDR3 residues: CASSLPGTYTEAFF. For the CDR3, the DNA is TGCGCCAGCAGCTTGCCCGGGACCTACACTGAAGCTTTCTTT.